One sample yielded the 19 T cell receptor beta chains listed below, sequenced in a study of blood T cells in healthy people across ages. Through a sample-barcoded 5' primer and a J-beta primer mix, a second PCR was run for roughly 6 to 12 cycles. Using its own MiXCR run on the 5' RACE reads, TCRdb lists one record per CDR3 protein. The repertoire includes about 1 million distinct CDR3 sequences, around 45% of them detected once, and approximately 17% sits in the top ten. The source material was blood. The source is a woman in her sixties in good health.

The V call is TRBV6-5, the J call TRBJ1-5; D ambiguous. This CDR3 spans 13 amino acids. V lost 2 bases, J lost 5 bases, and 7 bases lay in between. CDR1 and CDR2 (germline): MNHEY, SVGAGI. Here the CDR3 DNA reads TGTGCCAGCAGTTACAGGGTTGATCAGCCCCAGCATTTT. This codes for CASSYRVDQPQHF.

The V call is TRBV20-1, the J call TRBJ2-2; no firm D call. This CDR3 has 13 amino acids. Trimming pared 2 bases from V and 3 bases from J, leaving 7 bases between. Germline CDR1 is DFQATT and CDR2 is SNEGSKA (reference sequence). CDR3 protein: CSARSVYTGELFF. Here the CDR3 DNA reads TGCAGTGCTAGATCGGTTTACACCGGGGAGCTGTTTTTT.

The rearrangement uses TRBV29-1 and TRBJ1-4, with a weak D call TRBD1 (5 bases). Trimming shortened V by 4 bases and J by 7 bases, and 10 bases separated the two germline ends. The CDR3 totals 12 residues. The germline gives CDR1 SQVTM, CDR2 ANQGSEA. Here the CDR3 reads CSVGLGPEKLFF. The CDR3 DNA reads as TGCAGCGTTGGTTTGGGACCTGAAAAACTGTTTTTT.

Remarks on this clonotype: One end of the junction does not line up with germline, which may come from a read error. The chain combines TRBV10-3 with TRBJ2-2; unclear D gene. The germline V gene encodes CDR1 ENHRY and CDR2 SYGVKD. The CDR3 runs 14 residues. CDR3 loop: CAIRESANTGELFF. CDR3 DNA sequence: TGTGCCATCAGAGAGTCTGCGAACACCGGGGAGCTGTTTTTT.

This clonotype occurred a few times. The J gene is TRBJ2-3, the V gene TRBV2, with a weak D call TRBD1 (6 bases). Looked up from germline, CDR1 is SNHLY and CDR2 is FYNNEI. The ends were cut back, 2 bases at V and 4 bases at J, with 10 bases in the middle. The CDR3 sequence is 14 residues long. CDR3 nucleotides: TGTGCCAGCAGTGAACAGGGGTTGGCAGATACGCAGTATTTT. This sequence encodes CASSEQGLADTQYF.

The genes are TRBV20-1 and TRBJ2-5; D uncertain. V was shortened by 0 bases and J by 2 bases, with 13 bases between the two germline ends. CDR3 length equals 15 residues. Germline CDR1 and CDR2: DFQATT and SNEGSKA (reference sequence). CDR3 nucleotides: TGCAGTGCTAGAGATCCGGTTATGGGGCAAGAGACCCAGTACTTC. Protein product: CSARDPVMGQETQYF.

This clonotype has a single count. The CDR3, as DNA: TGTGCCAGCAGTCCCCGGGACGTAAACATTCAGTACTTC. It codes for CASSPRDVNIQYF. The chain has TRBV28 and TRBJ2-4; D assignment may be TRBD1 or TRBD2 (5 bases each). V lost 5 bases to trimming and J lost 6 bases, with 11 bases between them. The CDR3 is 13 residues long. CDR1 and CDR2 from the germline V gene are MDHEN and SYDVKM.

This clonotype was seen a handful of times. The CDR3 nucleotides are TGTGCCAGCAGTCGGGGAACTTACACAGATACGCAGTATTTT. This translates into CASSRGTYTDTQYF. The J gene is TRBJ2-3, the V gene TRBV28, with D tentatively TRBD2 (5 bases). V lost 5 bases to trimming and J lost 2 bases, with 11 bases between them. There are 14 residues in the CDR3. Germline V CDR1 and CDR2: MDHEN, SYDVKM.

V gene TRBV20-1 combines with J gene TRBJ2-3; possible D gene TRBD2, 5 bases. V lost 5 bases, J lost 0 bases, and 15 bases lay in between. CDR1 is DFQATT, CDR2 SNEGSKA, per germline (reference sequence). CDR3 length equals 15 residues. CDR3 coding DNA: TGCAGTGCTCCACGGGCGGGCCTAAGCACAGATACGCAGTATTTT. It codes for CSAPRAGLSTDTQYF.

This rearrangement joins TRBV7-9 to TRBJ2-1, with 9 bases identical to TRBD2. Germline V gives CDR1 SEHNR, CDR2 FQNEAQ (reference sequence). The junction had 8 bases not matched to a gene; V was cut back by 5 bases and J by 6 bases. The CDR3 is 15 amino acids. The DNA of the CDR3 is TGTGCCAGCAGCCTTAGCGGGGGAGGGATCAATGAGCAGTTCTTC. It encodes CASSLSGGGINEQFF.

The genes are TRBV12-3 or TRBV12-4 and TRBJ2-1; TRBD1 matches at 9 bases. V shed 7 bases, J shed 6 bases, and the junction held 13 bases outside the gene matches. This CDR3 contains 16 residues. The DNA of the CDR3 is TGTGCCAGCACCACCAGCGGGACAGGGCATTTCAATGAGCAGTTCTTC. Its protein product is CASTTSGTGHFNEQFF.

This clonotype was seen a few times. The rearrangement links TRBV9 to TRBJ2-3; D tentatively reads TRBD1 or TRBD2 (6 bases each). Trimming pared 4 bases from V and 4 bases from J, leaving 16 bases between. From germline, CDR1 is SGDLS and CDR2 YYNGEE. The length of the CDR3 is 15 residues. CDR3 sequence reads: CASSPRGPTADTQYF. CDR3 in DNA: TGTGCCAGCAGCCCCCGGGGGCCCACCGCAGATACGCAGTATTTT.

This clonotype was seen only a few times. The chain couples TRBV4-1 to TRBJ2-4; TRBD2 is a possible D gene (5 bases). The assigned J gene may be wrong: the sequence end matches TRBJ2-7 better. From germline, CDR1 is MGHRA and CDR2 YSYEKL. This CDR3 region has 14 residues. The DNA for the CDR3 is TGCGCCAGCAGCCAGTACCCGGGGAACTACGAGCAGTACTTC. It yields the protein CASSQYPGNYEQYF.

V usage is TRBV5-1 and J usage is TRBJ1-2; D might be TRBD1 (6 bases). CDR1 SGHRS and CDR2 YFSETQ come from the germline V gene. This CDR3 contains 14 residues. Trimming took 2 bases from V and 6 from J, leaving 14 bases between them. CDR3 nucleotide sequence: TGCGCCAGCAGCTTTAACCAGGGGAAAAATGGCTACACCTTC. Its translation: CASSFNQGKNGYTF.

The chain couples TRBV29-1 to TRBJ2-5; TRBD2 is a possible D gene (6 bases). The end of the DNA aligns better with TRBJ2-1, so the J call may be wrong. The CDR3 runs to 13 residues. Germline CDR1 and CDR2: SQVTM and ANQGSEA. The DNA for the CDR3 is TGCAGCGTAAACGGACTAACTGGTGGGACCCAGTTCTTC. Translated, it gives CSVNGLTGGTQFF.

The V gene is TRBV9, the J gene TRBJ2-1; D not resolved. Germline CDR1 is SGDLS and CDR2 is YYNGEE. This CDR3 has 16 residues. The V gene lost 4 bases and the J gene lost 2 bases, with 16 bases spanning the gap. The CDR3 loop is CASSPLFGEPYNEQFF. For the CDR3, the DNA is TGTGCCAGCAGCCCCCTCTTCGGCGAGCCCTACAATGAGCAGTTCTTC.

The V gene is TRBV20-1, the J gene TRBJ2-3; 7 nucleotides line up with TRBD1. Germline CDR1 DFQATT, CDR2 SNEGSKA (reference sequence). CDR3 length: 15 amino acids. The trim removed 0 bases at V and 6 bases at J, leaving 9 bases unmatched. The CDR3 reads CSARDLSQGVDTQYF. For the CDR3, the DNA is TGCAGTGCTAGAGATCTATCGCAGGGGGTGGATACGCAGTATTTT.

V gene TRBV4-1 combines with J gene TRBJ1-4; D is perhaps TRBD1 (6 bases). The germline V gene encodes CDR1 MGHRA and CDR2 YSYEKL. CDR3 size: 16 residues. V gave up 4 bases and J gave up 7 bases, with 19 bases separating them. CDR3 sequence (DNA): TGCGCCAGCAGCCCATCCCCAGGGGCGCCCCGTGAAAAACTGTTTTTT. It translates to CASSPSPGAPREKLFF.

In its sample, this clonotype was seen once. An end of the junction does not agree with germline; a read error may underlie this. The chain carries TRBV5-1 and TRBJ2-3; TRBD2 matches 14 bases. The CDR3 is made up of 15 amino acids. The germline V gene encodes CDR1 SGHRS and CDR2 YFSETQ. CDR3 protein: CAGRRLAGGTDTQYF. Written as DNA, the CDR3 is TGCGCCGGCAGAAGACTAGCGGGAGGGACAGATACGCAGTATTTT.